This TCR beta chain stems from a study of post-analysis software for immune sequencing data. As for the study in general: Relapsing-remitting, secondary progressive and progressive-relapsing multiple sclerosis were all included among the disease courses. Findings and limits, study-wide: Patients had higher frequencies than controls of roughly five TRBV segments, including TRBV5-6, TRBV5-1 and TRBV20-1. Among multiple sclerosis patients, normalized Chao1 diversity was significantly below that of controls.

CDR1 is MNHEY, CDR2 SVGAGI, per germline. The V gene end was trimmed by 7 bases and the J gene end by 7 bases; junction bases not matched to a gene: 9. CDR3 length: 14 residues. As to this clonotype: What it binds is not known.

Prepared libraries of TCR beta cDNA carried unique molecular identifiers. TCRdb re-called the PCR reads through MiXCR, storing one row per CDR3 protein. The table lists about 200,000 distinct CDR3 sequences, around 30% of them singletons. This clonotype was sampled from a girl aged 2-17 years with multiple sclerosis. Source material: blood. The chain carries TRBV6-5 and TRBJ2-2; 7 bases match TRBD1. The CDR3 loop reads CASNDRADIGELFF. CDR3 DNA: TGTGCCAGCAATGACAGGGCGGACATCGGGGAGCTGTTTTTT.